This TCR beta chain was found in a study of T cells in tuberculosis. Study summary: This South African cohort compared adolescents with or without latent tuberculosis against adults with active tuberculosis.

Details on this clone: What it binds is unknown.

Study results and limitations: Active tuberculosis TCR-alpha repertoires lay closer to GMM-specific TCRs than IGRA-negative controls, suggesting clonal expansion.

The CDR3 is 14 amino acids. Germline V gives CDR1 MNHNS, CDR2 SASEGT. Trimming removed 6 bases from V and 3 bases from J, with 12 bases in between. Libraries were prepared by immunoSEQ multiplex PCR; TCRdb keeps only in-frame clonotypes and omits some of them. The sample includes some 40,000 clones, approximately 95% of them seen just once. Sequences were obtained from PBMCs. The genes are TRBV6-1 and TRBJ1-3; D possibly corresponds to TRBD1 (5 bases). This clonotype was obtained from a donor between 10 and 35 years old with latent tuberculosis or without tuberculosis infection. The CDR3 DNA follows: TGTGCCAGCAGCACCACAGGATTTGGAAACACCATATATTTT. Translated: CASSTTGFGNTIYF.